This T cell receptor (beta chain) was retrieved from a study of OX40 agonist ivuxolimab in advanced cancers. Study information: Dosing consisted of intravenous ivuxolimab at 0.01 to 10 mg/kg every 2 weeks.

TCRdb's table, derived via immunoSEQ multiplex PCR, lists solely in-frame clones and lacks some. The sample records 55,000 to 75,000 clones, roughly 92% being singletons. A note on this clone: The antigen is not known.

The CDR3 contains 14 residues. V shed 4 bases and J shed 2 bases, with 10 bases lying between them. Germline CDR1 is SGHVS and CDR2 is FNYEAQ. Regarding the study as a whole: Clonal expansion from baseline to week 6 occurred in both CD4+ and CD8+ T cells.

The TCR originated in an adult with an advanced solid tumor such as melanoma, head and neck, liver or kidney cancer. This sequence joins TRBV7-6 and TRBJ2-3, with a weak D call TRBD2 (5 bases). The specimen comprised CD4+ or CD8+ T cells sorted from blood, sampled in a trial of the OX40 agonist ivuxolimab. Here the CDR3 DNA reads TGTGCCAGCAGCTCCTGGGGAGCCACAGATACGCAGTATTTT. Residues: CASSSWGATDTQYF.